Each of the 32 T cell receptor beta chains below was sequenced from the same sample in a study of blood T cell repertoires in COVID-19. This table comes from immunoSEQ multiplex PCR, and its TCRdb copy is limited to in-frame clones, with some not included. The repertoire holds about 330,000 clones, with around 88% as singletons. Input material: peripheral blood. The source is a woman aged 45-59 years with acute or convalescent COVID-19.

The chain employs TRBV28 and TRBJ2-5; TRBD1 matches 10 bases. The CDR3 runs to 18 residues. Germline loops: CDR1 MDHEN, CDR2 SYDVKM. V lost 3 bases, J lost 2 bases, and 12 bases stayed unmatched. CDR3 DNA sequence: TGTGCCAGCAGTTTTTGGGACAGGGGTTTCGGATCTCAAGAGACCCAGTACTTC. Translation gives CASSFWDRGFGSQETQYF.

The chain is built from TRBV4-1 and TRBJ2-2; D perhaps matches TRBD2 (5 bases). Trimming took off 0 bases at V and 8 bases at J, with 10 bases between the two ends. Germline V gene data show CDR1 as MGHRA and CDR2 as YSYEKL. This CDR3 region has 14 residues. Here the CDR3 reads CASSQDHEGGELFF. In DNA form, the CDR3 reads TGCGCCAGCAGCCAAGATCATGAGGGAGGGGAGCTGTTTTTT.

The chain combines TRBV5-1 with TRBJ1-5, with D perhaps matching TRBD1 (5 bases). The germline gives CDR1 SGHRS, CDR2 YFSETQ. Trimming shortened V by 0 bases and J by 4 bases, and 14 bases separated the two germline ends. There are 16 residues in the CDR3. As DNA, the CDR3 is TGCGCCAGCAGCTTGGAGCCCAGGGAAGAGAATCAGCCCCAGCATTTT. Translated, it gives CASSLEPREENQPQHF.

The chain joins TRBV15 to TRBJ2-2, with D unclear. V was pared by 0 bases and J by 7 bases, with 18 bases between. From germline, CDR1 is LNHNV and CDR2 YYDKDF (reference sequence). This CDR3 has 17 amino acids. CDR3 residues: CATSRDSPNLLGGELFF. As DNA, the CDR3 is TGTGCCACCAGCAGAGATAGCCCAAACCTCTTGGGCGGGGAGCTGTTTTTT.

This clone has only one observation. V and J are TRBV3-1 (or the pseudogene TRBV3-2) and TRBJ1-1, with D uncertain. With 4 bases removed from V and 4 bases from J, the gap between germline ends came to 13 bases. The CDR3 covers 14 residues. From germline, CDR1 is LGHDT and CDR2 YNNKEL (reference sequence). The CDR3 spells CASSLARGITEAFF. As DNA, the CDR3 is TGTGCCAGCAGCCTCGCACGAGGGATCACTGAAGCTTTCTTT.

The chain links TRBV5-1 to TRBJ2-7; D is perhaps TRBD1 (6 bases). The CDR3 has 12 amino acids. Germline assignment: CDR1 SGHRS and CDR2 YFSETQ. V shed 4 bases and J shed 3 bases, with 8 bases lying between them. Here the CDR3 reads CASSNRDYEQYF. As DNA, the CDR3 is TGCGCCAGCAGCAACAGGGACTACGAGCAGTACTTC.

CDR3 nucleotide sequence: TGTGCCAGCAGCCGAGGTCCTTCCTACGAGCAGTACTTC. It translates to CASSRGPSYEQYF. The gene calls are TRBV11-3 and TRBJ2-7; D gene uncertain. CDR1 is SGHNT and CDR2 is YENEEA in the germline V gene. The V end was cut by 5 bases, the J end by 1 base, with 9 bases between. The CDR3 has 13 residues.

The chain combines TRBV5-1 with TRBJ2-3, with 7 bases that match TRBD2. CDR3 size: 19 residues. The ends lost 0 bases at V and 5 bases at J; junction bases unmatched: 18. Germline V lookup: CDR1 SGHRS, CDR2 YFSETQ. The CDR3 sequence is CASSLVPPTSAGERDTQYF. The CDR3 DNA reads TGCGCCAGCAGCTTGGTGCCCCCCACTAGCGCCGGGGAGAGAGATACGCAGTATTTT.

The chain links TRBV27 to TRBJ2-7; 8 nucleotides align to TRBD2. The J segment lost 0 bases and the V segment lost 6 bases, leaving 19 bases of the junction unmatched. Germline CDR1 and CDR2: MNHEY and SMNVEV (reference sequence). The CDR3 is made up of 19 amino acids. CDR3 sequence (DNA): TGTGCCAGCAGCTTTAGTGTCGCGGGAGGAGCGGAAAGCTCCTACGAGCAGTACTTC. Translated, it gives CASSFSVAGGAESSYEQYF.

Of note for this clone: One end of the junction fails to match germline, which may point to a read error. The V and J genes are TRBV6-2 or TRBV6-3 and TRBJ2-7, with 9 bases identical to TRBD1. Germline V gene lookup returns CDR1 MNHEY and CDR2 SVGEGT. The CDR3 contains 17 residues. CDR3 sequence (DNA): TGTGCCAGCAGTGACTCCCGCGCCGGGACAGGGCCTAGCGAGCAGTACTTC. It yields the protein CASSDSRAGTGPSEQYF.

V and J are TRBV14 and TRBJ1-4; D may be TRBD1 (5 bases). Germline assignment: CDR1 SGHDN and CDR2 FVKESK. Deletions cut 1 base from V and 7 bases from J, with 10 bases between. The CDR3 has 14 amino acids. The CDR3 here is CASSQVGAGEKLFF. The CDR3 DNA reads TGTGCCAGCAGCCAAGTAGGGGCTGGTGAAAAACTGTTTTTT.

The J gene is TRBJ2-5, the V gene TRBV5-4; 15 bases are shared with TRBD2. V was clipped by 5 bases and J by 3 bases; unmatched bases: 5. The CDR3 has 16 amino acids. CDR1 and CDR2 (germline): SGHNT, YYREEE (reference sequence). The DNA of the CDR3 is TGTGCCAGCAGGGGTGGACTAGCGGGAGGGAAAGAGACCCAGTACTTC. Protein product: CASRGGLAGGKETQYF.

This clone has just a few counts. The gene calls are TRBV7-2 and TRBJ2-2; D not certain. V lost 3 bases and J lost 1, with 9 bases in between. Germline CDR1 and CDR2: SGHTA and FQGNSA. CDR3 length: 15 amino acids. The CDR3 nucleotides read TGTGCCAGCAGCTTTTATATAGAGAACACCGGGGAGCTGTTTTTT. Its protein is CASSFYIENTGELFF.

The sample holds a few counts of this clone. The V gene is TRBV28, the J gene TRBJ1-5; maybe TRBD1 (5 bases). Trimming removed 2 bases from V and 7 bases from J, with 6 bases in between. The CDR3 is 12 amino acids. CDR1 and CDR2 (germline): MDHEN, SYDVKM. The CDR3 loop reads CASSLGQQPQHF. The CDR3 DNA reads as TGTGCCAGCAGTTTAGGACAACAGCCCCAGCATTTT.

A few counts support this clone. In the same sample, other DNA sequences code for this CDR3. The genes are TRBV9 and TRBJ1-1; possible D gene TRBD1, 5 bases. There are 15 residues in the CDR3. The germline CDR1 and CDR2 sequences are SGDLS and YYNGEE. Deletions cut 0 bases from V and 5 bases from J, with 14 bases between. This CDR3 is CASSVDGGLGTEAFF. Here the CDR3 DNA reads TGTGCCAGCAGCGTAGATGGGGGACTCGGGACTGAAGCTTTCTTT.

The chain combines TRBV11-3 with TRBJ2-7, with D perhaps matching TRBD2 (5 bases). Germline V CDR1 and CDR2: SGHNT, YENEEA. The CDR3 sequence is 13 residues long. Trimming took off 1 base at V and 5 bases at J, with 9 bases between the two ends. The CDR3 region has the DNA TGTGCCAGCAGCTTAGCCGGGGAGAACGAGCAGTACTTC. This codes for CASSLAGENEQYF. The whole variable domain, filled in from reference TRBV11-3 and TRBJ2-7, reads EAGVVQSPRYKIIEKKQPVAFWCNPISGHNTLYWYLQNLGQGPELLIRYENEEAVDDSQLPKDRFSAERLKGVDSTLKIQPAELGDSAVYLCASSLAGENEQYFGPGTRLTVT.

This clone was counted between two and nine times. V gene TRBV18 combines with J gene TRBJ2-7; 10 bases are a match to TRBD2. This CDR3 is 17 amino acids long. V lost 2 bases to trimming and J lost 3 bases; unmatched junction nucleotides: 10. The germline CDR1 and CDR2 sequences are KGHSH and LQKENI. In nucleotides, the CDR3 is TGTGCCAGCTCACCAAGCCCTTCTAGCGGGAGAGTCTACGAGCAGTACTTC. The encoded protein is CASSPSPSSGRVYEQYF.

The chain uses TRBV7-2 and TRBJ2-7; 12 bases map to TRBD2. CDR1 and CDR2 (germline): SGHTA, FQGNSA. The CDR3 runs to 15 residues. Trimming took 4 bases from V and 0 from J; bases not matched to a gene: 1. CDR3 in DNA: TGTGCCAGCAGCTCGGGACTAGCGGGCTCCTACGAGCAGTACTTC. This gives the protein CASSSGLAGSYEQYF.

Only a few counts were recorded for this clone. This sequence joins TRBV6-2 or TRBV6-3 and TRBJ2-7; 13 positions agree with TRBD2. The CDR3 has 17 amino acids. Trimming at V came to 0 bases and at J to 6 bases, leaving 8 bases not matched to a gene. Germline assignment: CDR1 MNHEY and CDR2 SVGEGT. The CDR3 coding sequence is TGTGCCAGCAGTTACTCAAGTAGACTAGCGGGAGGTGCCGAGCAGTACTTC. Translated, it gives CASSYSSRLAGGAEQYF.

The CDR3: CASSVWAPGVTGELFF. The CDR3 coding sequence is TGTGCCAGCAGCGTATGGGCCCCAGGGGTCACCGGGGAGCTGTTTTTT. This chain links TRBV9 with TRBJ2-2; perhaps TRBD1 as D (6 bases). The ends were cut back, 1 base at V and 4 bases at J, with 14 bases in the middle. Germline CDR1 is SGDLS and CDR2 is YYNGEE. CDR3 length: 16 residues. Filled out from reference TRBV9 and TRBJ2-2, the complete variable domain reads DSGVTQTPKHLITATGQRVTLRCSPRSGDLSVYWYQQSLDQGLQFLIQYYNGEERAKGNILERFSAQQFPDLHSELNLSSLELGDSALYFCASSVWAPGVTGELFFGEGSRLTVL.

The chain joins TRBV3-1 (or the pseudogene TRBV3-2) to TRBJ1-1; D uncertain. CDR1 LGHDT and CDR2 YNNKEL come from the germline V gene (reference sequence). The CDR3 is made up of 13 amino acids. V was clipped by 4 bases and J by 3 bases, with 9 bases between them. The CDR3 coding sequence is TGTGCCAGCAGCCCCCCGGGTCACACTGAAGCTTTCTTT. As protein: CASSPPGHTEAFF.

In its sample, this clone was seen once. The chain employs TRBV7-4 and TRBJ1-3; D is perhaps TRBD1 (5 bases). V lost 5 bases, J lost 0 bases, and 11 bases lay in between. In germline, CDR1 is SGHVT, CDR2 SQSDAQ. The CDR3 is made up of 15 amino acids. The CDR3, as DNA: TGTGCCAGCAGCACAGGAGGGGTCTCTGGAAACACCATATATTTT. This encodes CASSTGGVSGNTIYF.

The chain uses TRBV18 and TRBJ2-1, with D unresolved. In germline, CDR1 is KGHSH, CDR2 LQKENI. This CDR3 comprises 13 residues. V was pared by 7 bases and J by 3 bases, with 10 bases between. The CDR3 protein is CASYPGLYNEQFF. The CDR3 coding sequence is TGTGCCAGCTACCCCGGTCTCTACAATGAGCAGTTCTTC.

The chain carries TRBV5-1 and TRBJ1-2; perhaps TRBD1 as D (6 bases). Germline lookup yields CDR1 SGHRS and CDR2 YFSETQ. The CDR3 extends over 16 amino acids. The V end lost 5 bases, the J end lost 3 bases, and 20 bases lay between the germline ends. CDR3 residues: CASSGTGFSLDYGYTF. The CDR3 DNA is TGCGCCAGCAGTGGTACAGGGTTCTCTCTTGACTATGGCTACACCTTC.

This rearrangement joins TRBV29-1 to TRBJ2-2; perhaps TRBD1 as D (6 bases). Germline CDR1 is SQVTM and CDR2 is ANQGSEA. V lost 4 bases and J lost 7, with 16 bases in between. This CDR3 is built from 14 residues. In DNA form, the CDR3 reads TGCAGCGTTGGGCAACTTACCAGGGGCGGGGAGCTGTTTTTT. Translating it yields CSVGQLTRGGELFF.

The count of this clone is one. The rearrangement links TRBV7-2 to TRBJ2-7, with 7 bases aligning to TRBD1. The germline V gene has CDR1 SGHTA and CDR2 FQGNSA. The CDR3 runs to 13 residues. The junction had 4 bases not matched to a gene; V was cut back by 2 bases and J by 6 bases. The CDR3 here is CASSLRQGGEQYF. The CDR3 nucleotides are TGTGCCAGCAGCTTAAGACAGGGTGGCGAGCAGTACTTC.

This clone has just a few counts. J is TRBJ2-3 and V is TRBV29-1; TRBD2 aligns across 11 bases. This CDR3 has 15 amino acids. Trimming removed 8 bases from V and 4 bases from J; junction bases left unmatched: 11. Germline V gene sequence: CDR1 SQVTM, CDR2 ANQGSEA. CDR3 residues: CSPRLAGGVADTQYF. CDR3 nucleotide sequence: TGCAGCCCCCGGCTAGCGGGAGGAGTGGCAGATACGCAGTATTTT.

This clone has a single count. The chain is built from TRBV2 and TRBJ2-7, with D maybe TRBD1 (5 bases). Trimming shortened V by 7 bases and J by 2 bases, and 15 bases separated the two germline ends. Germline CDR1 SNHLY, CDR2 FYNNEI. The CDR3 is 14 amino acids. CDR3 residues: CASTKGIGAYEQYF. The CDR3 DNA reads as TGTGCCAGCACCAAGGGGATTGGGGCCTACGAGCAGTACTTC.

This clone was seen only a few times. The chain uses TRBV7-3 and TRBJ2-4, with D perhaps TRBD2 (5 bases). This CDR3 contains 13 residues. V dropped 4 bases and J dropped 8 bases, with 12 bases sitting between them. CDR1 and CDR2 from the germline V gene are SGHTA and FQGTGA. The CDR3: CASSSDKGDIQYF. CDR3 nucleotide sequence: TGTGCCAGCAGCTCAGACAAGGGAGACATTCAGTACTTC. Combining the CDR3 with reference TRBV7-3 and TRBJ2-4 gives the whole variable domain GAGVSQTPSNKVTEKGKYVELRCDPISGHTALYWYRQSLGQGPEFLIYFQGTGAADDSGLPNDRFFAVRPEGSVSTLKIQRTERGDSAVYLCASSSDKGDIQYFGAGTRLSVL.

The chain is built from TRBV6-2 or TRBV6-3 and TRBJ2-1, with TRBD2 matching 8 bases. The CDR3 is 15 residues long. Losses at the gene ends were 6 bases for V and 3 bases for J; bases not matched to a gene: 7. CDR1 MNHEY and CDR2 SVGEGT come from the germline V gene. CDR3 loop: CASSKRESHYNEQFF. The CDR3 coding sequence is TGTGCCAGCAGCAAGCGGGAGTCTCACTACAATGAGCAGTTCTTC.

This chain joins TRBV19 and TRBJ1-1; 9 nucleotides match TRBD1. This CDR3 region has 14 residues. CDR1 and CDR2 from the germline V gene are LNHDA and SQIVND (reference sequence). Trimming removed 8 bases from V and 0 bases from J; junction bases left unmatched: 4. In DNA, the CDR3 is TGTGCCAGTTACGACAGGGGGATGAACACTGAAGCTTTCTTT. Translated, it gives CASYDRGMNTEAFF.

The rearrangement uses TRBV2 and TRBJ1-5; TRBD1 is a possible D gene (5 bases). V lost 6 bases to trimming and J lost 1 base, with 13 bases between them. Germline V gene sequence: CDR1 SNHLY, CDR2 FYNNEI. The length of the CDR3 is 15 residues. The CDR3 region has the DNA TGTGCCAGCAGCGAGCGGGGCCTCAGCAATCAGCCCCAGCATTTT. Protein product: CASSERGLSNQPQHF. The full variable domain, in which reference TRBV2 and TRBJ1-5 provide the parts outside the CDR3, is EPEVTQTPSHQVTQMGQEVILRCVPISNHLYFYWYRQILGQKVEFLVSFYNNEISEKSEIFDDQFSVERPDGSNFTLKIRSTKLEDSAMYFCASSERGLSNQPQHFGDGTRLSIL.